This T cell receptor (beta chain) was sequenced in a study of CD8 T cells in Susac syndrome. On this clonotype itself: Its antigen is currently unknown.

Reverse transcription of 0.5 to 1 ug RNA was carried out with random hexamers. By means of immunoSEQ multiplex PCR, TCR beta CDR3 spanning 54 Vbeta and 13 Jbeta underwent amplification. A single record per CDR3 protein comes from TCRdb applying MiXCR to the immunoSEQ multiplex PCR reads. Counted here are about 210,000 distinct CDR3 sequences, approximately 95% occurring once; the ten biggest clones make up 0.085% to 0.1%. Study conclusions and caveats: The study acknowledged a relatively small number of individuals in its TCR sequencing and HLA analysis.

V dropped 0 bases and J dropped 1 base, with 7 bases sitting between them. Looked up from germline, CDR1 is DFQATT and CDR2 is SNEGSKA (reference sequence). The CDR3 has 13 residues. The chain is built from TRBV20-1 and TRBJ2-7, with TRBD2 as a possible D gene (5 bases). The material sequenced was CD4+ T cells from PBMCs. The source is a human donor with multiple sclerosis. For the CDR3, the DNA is TGCAGTGCTAGAGATTCGGGGTCCTACGAGCAGTACTTC. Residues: CSARDSGSYEQYF.